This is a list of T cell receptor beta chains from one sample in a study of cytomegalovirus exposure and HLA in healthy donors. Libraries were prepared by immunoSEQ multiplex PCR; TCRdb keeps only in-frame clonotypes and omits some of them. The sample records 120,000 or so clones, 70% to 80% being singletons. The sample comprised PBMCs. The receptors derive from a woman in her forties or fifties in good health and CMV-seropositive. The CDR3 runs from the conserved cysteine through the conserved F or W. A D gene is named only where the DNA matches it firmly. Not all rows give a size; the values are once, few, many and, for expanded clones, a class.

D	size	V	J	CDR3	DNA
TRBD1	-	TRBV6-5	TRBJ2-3	CASSVRAGGDTQYF	TGTGCCAGCAGTGTAAGGGCAGGGGGAGATACGCAGTATTTT
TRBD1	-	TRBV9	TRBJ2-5	CASSVGPRTGDETQYF	TGTGCCAGCAGCGTAGGCCCTCGGACAGGCGACGAGACCCAGTACTTC
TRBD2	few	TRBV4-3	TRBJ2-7	CASSQDRGRAYEQYF	TGCGCCAGCAGCCAAGATCGGGGGAGGGCCTACGAGCAGTACTTC
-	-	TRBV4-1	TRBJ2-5	CASSQVYGVKETQYF	TGCGCCAGCAGCCAAGTGTACGGGGTAAAAGAGACCCAGTACTTC
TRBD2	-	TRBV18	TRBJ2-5	CASSPGGGWETQYF	TGTGCCAGCTCACCTGGCGGGGGTTGGGAGACCCAGTACTTC
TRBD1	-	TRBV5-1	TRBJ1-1	CASSLQGDRTEAFF	TGCGCCAGCAGCTTACAGGGGGATCGGACTGAAGCTTTCTTT
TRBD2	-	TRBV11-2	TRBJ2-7	CASSPSGTSGGAEYF	TGTGCCAGCAGCCCCAGTGGGACTAGCGGGGGGGCCGAGTACTTC
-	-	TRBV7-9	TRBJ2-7	CASSFDRSYEQYF	TGTGCCAGCAGCTTCGACAGAAGCTACGAGCAGTACTTC
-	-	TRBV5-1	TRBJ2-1	CASSSGPGMTRRNEQFF	TGCGCCAGCAGCTCGGGCCCCGGGATGACTCGACGCAATGAGCAGTTCTTC
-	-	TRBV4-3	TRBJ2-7	CASSQGLSLYEQYF	TGCGCCAGCAGCCAAGGGCTTTCCCTCTACGAGCAGTACTTC
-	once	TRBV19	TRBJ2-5	CASSPPRDFQETQYF	TGTGCCAGTAGCCCCCCCCGGGACTTCCAAGAGACCCAGTACTTC
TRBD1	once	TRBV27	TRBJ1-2	CASSPSVGQIYYGYTF	TGTGCCAGCAGTCCAAGCGTGGGACAGATATACTATGGCTACACCTTC
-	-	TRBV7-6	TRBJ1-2	CASSSHRDKNYGYTF	TGTGCCAGCAGCTCCCACAGGGATAAGAACTATGGCTACACCTTC
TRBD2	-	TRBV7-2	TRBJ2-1	CASSLDGTRRFF	TGTGCCAGCAGCTTAGATGGGACTAGAAGGTTCTTC
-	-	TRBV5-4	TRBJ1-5	CASSLQGGNQPQHF	TGTGCCAGCAGCTTACAGGGTGGCAATCAGCCCCAGCATTTT
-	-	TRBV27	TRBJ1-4	CASSLYPSRAASVKLFF	TGTGCCAGCAGTTTATACCCGTCGAGGGCCGCCAGCGTAAAACTGTTTTTT
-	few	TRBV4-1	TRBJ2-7	CASSHNSVEQYF	TGCGCCAGCAGCCATAACAGTGTAGAGCAGTACTTC
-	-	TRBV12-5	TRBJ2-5	CASGLVGLGGQETQYF	TGTGCTAGTGGTTTGGTAGGTCTCGGGGGCCAAGAGACCCAGTACTTC
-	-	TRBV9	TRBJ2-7	CASSSRTGSSYEQYF	TGTGCCAGCAGCTCTCGGACGGGGAGCTCCTACGAGCAGTACTTC
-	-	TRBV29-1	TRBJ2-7	CSVAKGGPRGEQYF	TGCAGCGTTGCCAAAGGCGGACCTAGGGGTGAGCAGTACTTC
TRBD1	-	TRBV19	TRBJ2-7	CASSMGTGIVGYEQYF	TGTGCCAGTAGTATGGGGACAGGGATTGTTGGCTACGAGCAGTACTTC
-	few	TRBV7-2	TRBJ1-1	CASSLSVNTEAFF	TGTGCCAGCAGCTTGTCAGTGAACACTGAAGCTTTCTTT
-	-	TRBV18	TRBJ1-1	CASSLVDRNEAFF	TGTGCCAGCTCACTTGTGGACAGAAATGAAGCTTTCTTT
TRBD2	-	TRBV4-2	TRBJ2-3	CASTQTSGRTDTQYF	TGTGCCAGCACCCAGACTAGCGGGAGAACAGATACGCAGTATTTT
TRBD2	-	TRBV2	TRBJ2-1	CATPPRGAYNEQFF	TGTGCCACACCTCCGCGGGGGGCGTACAATGAGCAGTTCTTC
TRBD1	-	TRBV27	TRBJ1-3	CASSSGTGFSGNTIYF	TGTGCCAGCAGTTCCGGGACAGGTTTCTCTGGAAACACCATATATTTT
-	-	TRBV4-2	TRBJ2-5	CASSQVGGETQYF	TGTGCCAGCAGCCAAGTGGGCGGGGAGACCCAGTACTTC
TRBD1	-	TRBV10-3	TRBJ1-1	CAISGQGLNTEAFF	TGTGCCATCAGTGGACAGGGTTTGAACACTGAAGCTTTCTTT